This T cell receptor beta chain is from a study of type 1 regulatory T cells. Study in general: T-allo10 is an in vitro-generated, Tr1-enriched CD4 T cell product specific for alloantigen.

TCRdb called the reads again in MiXCR, with one record for every CDR3 protein. This table holds about 100,000 distinct CDR3 sequences, about a third found once. This clonotype has only a few counts. There are 14 residues in the CDR3. V was trimmed by 4 bases and J by 6 bases, leaving 12 bases between them. Germline V gives CDR1 MNHEY, CDR2 SVGAGI. Sequenced sample: CD4+ T cells, either the whole sample or a sorted fraction (not recorded which). The chain recombines TRBV6-5 with TRBJ1-4, with a tentative D call TRBD1 (5 bases). The receptor comes from a human donor in good health. CDR3 DNA sequence: TGTGCCAGCAGTTCCACCGGGGCCTATGAAAAACTGTTTTTT. As protein: CASSSTGAYEKLFF.